This TCR beta chain was identified during a study of blood T cells in healthy people across ages. Study results and limitations: CMV infection status of these donors was not known.

Combining a sample-barcoded 5' primer with a J-beta primer mix, a second PCR ran for roughly 7 to 11 cycles. TCRdb reprocessed the 5' RACE reads with MiXCR, giving one entry per CDR3 protein. The sample includes 1.5 million to 2 million distinct CDR3 sequences, around 48% of them seen just once. The germline gives CDR1 SGHRS, CDR2 YFSETQ. The V and J ends lost 0 bases and 5 bases respectively, with 11 bases between them. The CDR3 loop spans 14 amino acids. Every donor provided around 9.5 milliliters of peripheral blood. The study isolated at least 6.5 million PBMCs from each sample. This clonotype showed up just a few times. Antigen: not known.

The chain joins TRBV5-1 to TRBJ2-5; TRBD2 might be the D (6 bases). Material: blood. The origin of this receptor is a woman aged 35 to 49 in good health. CDR3 nucleotide sequence: TGCGCCAGCAGCTTGGACGGGAGTATGGAGACCCAGTACTTC. Protein sequence: CASSLDGSMETQYF.